One and the same sample provided the 10 T cell receptor beta chains below, sequenced in a study of cytomegalovirus exposure and HLA in healthy donors. Vbeta (60) and Jbeta (13) primers were used in the PCR. TCRdb keeps only in-frame clones here, not all; method: immunoSEQ multiplex PCR. The sample includes approximately 190,000 clones, about 70% of them seen just once. The sample was PBMCs. These receptors originate from a woman in her thirties in good health and CMV-seronegative.

This chain joins TRBV25-1 and TRBJ1-6, with no clear D. CDR1 is MGHDK, CDR2 SYGVNS, per germline. The ends were cut back, 6 bases at V and 4 bases at J, with 7 bases in the middle. This CDR3 has 13 amino acids. CDR3 nucleotides: TGTGCCAGCAGAGGAGAATATAATTCACCCCTCCACTTT. As protein: CASRGEYNSPLHF.

The CDR3 DNA follows: TGTGCCAGCAGCGTCACCCCCGGGACTCACTACGAGCAGTACTTC. Its protein product is CASSVTPGTHYEQYF. This chain joins TRBV9 and TRBJ2-7, with TRBD2 as a possible D gene (6 bases). Trimming took off 2 bases at V and 3 bases at J, with 15 bases between the two ends. Germline CDR1 is SGDLS and CDR2 is YYNGEE. The CDR3 loop spans 15 amino acids.

The V call is TRBV19, the J call TRBJ2-1; 13 bases fit TRBD2. Germline trimming cut 9 bases from V and 4 bases from J; bases unmatched to any gene: 3. The germline V gene encodes CDR1 LNHDA and CDR2 SQIVND (reference sequence). CDR3 length: 14 residues. The CDR3 region is CASGLAGDYNEQFF. Here the CDR3 DNA reads TGTGCCAGCGGACTAGCGGGGGATTACAATGAGCAGTTCTTC.

The chain has TRBV27 and TRBJ1-3; 10 bases line up with TRBD1. The ends lost 5 bases at V and 4 bases at J; junction bases unmatched: 8. The CDR3 runs to 16 residues. Germline CDR1 and CDR2: MNHEY and SMNVEV (reference sequence). CDR3 residues: CASSLQGTGVGNTIYF. The CDR3 bases are TGTGCCAGCAGTCTCCAAGGGACAGGGGTAGGAAACACCATATATTTT.

This chain joins TRBV13 and TRBJ1-1, with 9 bases that match TRBD1. The junction had 12 bases not matched to a gene; V was cut back by 5 bases and J by 5 bases. There are 16 residues in the CDR3. Germline loops: CDR1 PRHDT, CDR2 FYEKMQ (reference sequence). CDR3: CASSTPGTGLETEAFF. CDR3 DNA: TGTGCCAGCAGCACACCCGGGACAGGGTTAGAGACTGAAGCTTTCTTT.

The CDR3: CASSIMTGGGEKLFF. The CDR3 DNA reads TGTGCCAGCAGTATCATGACAGGGGGAGGGGAAAAACTGTTTTTT. The chain uses TRBV2 and TRBJ1-4; 9 bases are shared with TRBD1. This CDR3 is built from 15 residues. Germline CDR1 reads SNHLY; CDR2 reads FYNNEI. The J segment lost 8 bases and the V segment lost 5 bases, leaving 9 bases of the junction unmatched. Combining the CDR3 with reference TRBV2 and TRBJ1-4 gives the whole variable domain EPEVTQTPSHQVTQMGQEVILRCVPISNHLYFYWYRQILGQKVEFLVSFYNNEISEKSEIFDDQFSVERPDGSNFTLKIRSTKLEDSAMYFCASSIMTGGGEKLFFGSGTQLSVL.

This clone was seen just once. V usage is TRBV2 and J usage is TRBJ1-3, with TRBD1 matching 8 bases. Germline CDR1 reads SNHLY; CDR2 reads FYNNEI. The CDR3 sequence is 17 residues long. The J segment lost 0 bases and the V segment lost 7 bases, leaving 11 bases of the junction unmatched. Written as DNA, the CDR3 is TGTGCCAGCAAGGGGACAGGATCCCATAGCTCTGGAAACACCATATATTTT. Amino acids: CASKGTGSHSSGNTIYF.

The gene calls are TRBV6-1 and TRBJ1-3; 7 nucleotides align to TRBD1. J gave up 4 bases and V 1 base, and 7 bases lay outside the gene matches. Germline V gives CDR1 MNHNS, CDR2 SASEGT. The CDR3 covers 16 residues. In DNA, the CDR3 is TGTGCCAGCAGTGAAGGAGTCAGGGGGTACGGAAACACCATATATTTT. This sequence encodes CASSEGVRGYGNTIYF.

This clone was found a few times. J is TRBJ1-2 and V is TRBV19, with D tentatively TRBD1 (6 bases). V dropped 3 bases and J dropped 4 bases, with 12 bases sitting between them. Germline CDR1 reads LNHDA; CDR2 reads SQIVND (reference sequence). The CDR3 covers 14 residues. CDR3 nucleotide sequence: TGTGCCAGTAGTATTGAAACAGGGAGCTATGGCTACACCTTC. Protein sequence: CASSIETGSYGYTF.

Turning to this clone: One junction end disagrees with the germline gene, perhaps due to a read error. The genes are TRBV14 and TRBJ1-4; TRBD1 matches at 7 bases. The CDR3 has 15 residues. Germline V lookup: CDR1 SGHDN, CDR2 FVKESK. CDR3 loop: CASSQPGTANEKLFF. The CDR3 DNA follows: TGTGCCAGCAGCCAACCCGGGACAGCTAACGAAAAACTGTTTTTT.